This T cell receptor (beta chain) was recorded in a study of T-cell memory formation after mild COVID-19. The CDR3 runs to 16 residues. J gave up 4 bases and V 1 base, and 7 bases lay outside the gene matches. TCRdb re-derived calls from the 5' RACE reads in MiXCR, one entry per CDR3 protein. The sample shows 360,000 or so distinct CDR3 sequences, 25% to 30% of them seen only once. Findings of the study overall: That cross-reactive memory joined was suggested by some responding clones appearing in pre-infection memory. CD4+ contracting clones were mainly CM and EM; CD8+ ones, EMRA. Clones shrinking between day 15 and 85 showed a balanced CD4/CD8 split, and those that grew later tilted toward CD4+.

Regarding this clonotype: The antigen is undetermined.

The material sequenced was PBMCs or a T cell subset sorted from them (not recorded which). The TCR comes from an adult woman who had mild COVID-19 (a few samples of this study predate the infection). Cell type and time point are not known. The V and J genes are TRBV12-3 or TRBV12-4 and TRBJ1-2, with TRBD1 identical over 9 bases. The CDR3, as DNA: TGTGCCAGCAGTTTAGGCTCCGGGACAGGGCTCTATGGCTACACCTTC. Translation gives CASSLGSGTGLYGYTF.